Following are 17 T cell receptor beta chains from one sample sequenced in a study of T-cell memory formation after mild COVID-19. One entry per CDR3 protein results from TCRdb running MiXCR on the 5' RACE reads. The sample lists approximately 100,000 distinct CDR3 sequences; over 8.5% were seen once. What was sequenced was PBMCs or a T cell subset sorted from them (not recorded which). Every receptor here comes from a man between 18 and 35 years old who had mild COVID-19 (a few samples of this study predate the infection). Cell type and time point are not known.

This clonotype was observed at least ten times. The rearrangement joins TRBV20-1 to TRBJ2-7; 8 bases map to TRBD2. The CDR3 extends over 14 amino acids. Germline V gene lookup returns CDR1 DFQATT and CDR2 SNEGSKA (reference sequence). After removal of 1 base from V and 3 bases from J, the junction contained 5 bases not matched to a gene. The chain's CDR3 is CSARAGTRSYEQYF. CDR3 in DNA: TGCAGTGCTAGAGCCGGGACTAGAAGCTACGAGCAGTACTTC.

Only a few counts were recorded for this clonotype. The chain is built from TRBV6-6 and TRBJ1-5; TRBD1 is a possible D gene (5 bases). Per germline, CDR1 MNHNY and CDR2 SVGAGI (reference sequence). This CDR3 contains 13 residues. V was cut by 6 bases and J by 5 bases, with 11 bases left in between. The CDR3 region is CASRPDRYQPQHF. As DNA, the CDR3 is TGTGCCAGCAGGCCAGACAGATATCAGCCCCAGCATTTT.

This clonotype was seen only a few times. The chain joins TRBV9 to TRBJ2-5, with TRBD2 matching over 9 bases. Germline V lookup: CDR1 SGDLS, CDR2 YYNGEE. This CDR3 has 17 residues. Trimming cost V 0 bases and J 4 bases; bases outside gene matches: 10. The CDR3 nucleotides read TGTGCCAGCAGCGTAGGCCCTAGCGGGGAGAGTCGAGAGACCCAGTACTTC. Its protein is CASSVGPSGESRETQYF.

The chain carries TRBV29-1 and TRBJ2-7; the D gene is possibly TRBD1 (6 bases). The CDR3 contains 12 residues. The V end lost 5 bases, the J end lost 3 bases, and 11 bases lay between the germline ends. From germline, CDR1 is SQVTM and CDR2 ANQGSEA. The CDR3 region has the DNA TGCAGCGTTCTTGGACAGAACTACGAGCAGTACTTC. It specifies CSVLGQNYEQYF.

This clonotype appeared a few times. Here the CDR3 reads CASRVTGVGQPQHF. The CDR3 DNA reads as TGTGCCAGCAGGGTCACAGGGGTAGGTCAGCCCCAGCATTTT. The chain couples TRBV12-3 or TRBV12-4 to TRBJ1-5; 7 bases fit TRBD1. Trimming cost V 6 bases and J 6 bases; bases outside gene matches: 8. This CDR3 is built from 14 residues.

This clonotype occurred a few times. This chain uses TRBV29-1 with TRBJ2-3; D is perhaps TRBD1 (6 bases). The CDR3 spans 15 residues. The V and J ends lost 6 bases and 2 bases respectively, with 18 bases between them. Germline CDR1 SQVTM, CDR2 ANQGSEA. The CDR3 region is CSVYPTGHVTDTQYF. The CDR3, as DNA: TGCAGCGTCTACCCGACAGGACACGTCACAGATACGCAGTATTTT.

V usage is TRBV27 and J usage is TRBJ2-7, with D perhaps matching TRBD2 (6 bases). Germline CDR1 MNHEY, CDR2 SMNVEV (reference sequence). Trimming stripped 3 bases from V and 3 bases from J, with 18 bases between. The CDR3 totals 16 residues. The CDR3 DNA follows: TGTGCCAGCAGTTTCATTGGACGGGACTCCGGCTACGAGCAGTACTTC. Translation: CASSFIGRDSGYEQYF.

This clonotype showed up many times. The CDR3 DNA follows: TGTGCCAGTAGTGCAGGGGGAGGCGGTGAAGCTTTCTTT. It is translated as CASSAGGGGEAFF. This chain connects TRBV19 to TRBJ1-1; 7 bases map to TRBD1. Per germline, CDR1 LNHDA and CDR2 SQIVND (reference sequence). The CDR3 consists of 13 residues. Losses at the gene ends were 5 bases for V and 7 bases for J; bases not matched to a gene: 7.

This clonotype was observed a handful of times. V and J are TRBV7-6 and TRBJ2-3; D is unresolved. The CDR3 loop spans 12 amino acids. Trimming cost V 5 bases and J 6 bases, with 9 bases left between them. Germline CDR1 reads SGHVS; CDR2 reads FNYEAQ. The CDR3 nucleotides read TGTGCCAGCAGCCCAATTTCCGATACGCAGTATTTT. It is translated as CASSPISDTQYF. The entire variable domain, with the rest obtained from reference TRBV7-6 and TRBJ2-3, is as follows: GAGVSQSPRYKVTKRGQDVALRCDPISGHVSLYWYRQALGQGPEFLTYFNYEAQQDKSGLPNDRFSAERPEGSISTLTIQRTEQRDSAMYRCASSPISDTQYFGPGTRLTVL.

The chain has TRBV6-6 and TRBJ1-5; D might be TRBD1 (5 bases). V was clipped by 2 bases and J by 2 bases, with 13 bases between them. The CDR3 is made up of 16 amino acids. In germline, CDR1 is MNHNY, CDR2 SVGAGI (reference sequence). CDR3 in amino acids: CASSYPLGDGNQPQHF. CDR3 sequence (DNA): TGTGCCAGCAGTTACCCTCTAGGGGATGGCAATCAGCCCCAGCATTTT.

The chain recombines TRBV6-2 or TRBV6-3 with TRBJ2-7; weak D call: TRBD2 (6 bases). V gave up 1 base and J gave up 2 bases, with 21 bases separating them. This CDR3 is built from 18 residues. The germline gives CDR1 MNHEY, CDR2 SVGEGT. CDR3 bases: TGTGCCAGCAGTTACTACGGGACCGTGAGCGCGGGGACCTACGAGCAGTACGTC. Its translation: CASSYYGTVSAGTYEQYV.

CDR3 loop: CASIGAGEKETQYF. Written as DNA, the CDR3 is TGTGCCAGCATAGGAGCGGGGGAGAAAGAGACCCAGTACTTC. The chain is built from TRBV27 and TRBJ2-5; 8 bases match TRBD2. Germline CDR1 is MNHEY and CDR2 is SMNVEV (reference sequence). The CDR3 is 14 amino acids. V lost 7 bases and J lost 3; bases outside the gene matches: 7.

This clonotype was seen a handful of times. The chain recombines TRBV12-3 or TRBV12-4 with TRBJ2-2, with a possible D match to TRBD2 (5 bases). Trimming cost V 8 bases and J 6 bases, with 16 bases left between them. The CDR3 has 14 amino acids. CDR3 protein: CASAPPEGSGELFF. DNA of the CDR3: TGTGCCAGCGCCCCACCCGAGGGCTCCGGGGAGCTGTTTTTT.

The chain has TRBV13 and TRBJ2-1, with 9 bases lining up with TRBD2. The germline V gene encodes CDR1 PRHDT and CDR2 FYEKMQ (reference sequence). Unmatched junction bases numbered 0, after V lost 3 bases and J lost 9 bases. This CDR3 region has 12 residues. The CDR3 loop reads CASSLTSGEQFF. The CDR3 DNA reads as TGTGCCAGCAGCTTGACTAGCGGTGAGCAGTTCTTC.

The rearrangement joins TRBV7-9 to TRBJ2-7; TRBD1 aligns across 8 bases. The CDR3 extends over 15 amino acids. Trimming cost V 2 bases and J 5 bases; bases outside gene matches: 8. Germline loops: CDR1 SEHNR, CDR2 FQNEAQ (reference sequence). Written as DNA, the CDR3 is TGTGCCAGCAGCTTACAAGACAGGGGAGACCACGAGCAGTACTTC. Translated, it gives CASSLQDRGDHEQYF.

This clonotype has a count of ten or more. The chain joins TRBV7-8 to TRBJ1-6, with D maybe TRBD1 (5 bases). Germline CDR1 SGHVS, CDR2 FQNEAQ. The CDR3 spans 15 residues. The germline V and J ends were trimmed by 4 bases and 7 bases, with 14 bases remaining between them. The CDR3 spells CASSSGTDGNSPLHF. The DNA for the CDR3 is TGTGCCAGCAGCTCCGGGACCGACGGGAATTCACCCCTCCACTTT.

The rearrangement uses TRBV28 and TRBJ1-1; D unclear. CDR1 MDHEN and CDR2 SYDVKM come from the germline V gene. The CDR3 runs to 12 residues. V shed 6 bases and J shed 6 bases, with 11 bases lying between them. The CDR3 sequence: CASSRRVPEAFF. Here the CDR3 DNA reads TGTGCCAGCAGCCGGCGGGTCCCTGAAGCTTTCTTT.